The 18 T cell receptor beta chains presented below share a single source sample, sequenced in a study of Graves' ophthalmopathy and Graves' hyperthyroidism. The TCR beta CDR3 regions underwent amplification from RNA transcripts. RT-PCR was first run with HTBI primers, then multiplex PCR in a second round. TCRdb processed the multiplex PCR reads anew with MiXCR; each CDR3 protein has one entry. The data show 200,000 to 250,000 distinct CDR3 sequences, just under 30% seen once. What was sequenced was peripheral blood. All receptors come from a man between 45 and 60 years old with Graves' ophthalmopathy.

The chain combines TRBV13 with TRBJ2-5; 12 bases are shared with TRBD1. The CDR3 totals 14 residues. Looked up from germline, CDR1 is PRHDT and CDR2 is FYEKMQ (reference sequence). Trimming removed 4 bases from V and 4 bases from J; junction bases left unmatched: 1. The CDR3 loop reads CASSWGQGAETQYF. CDR3 bases: TGTGCCAGCAGCTGGGGACAGGGGGCAGAGACCCAGTACTTC.

In its sample, this clonotype was seen many times. The chain uses TRBV6-1 and TRBJ1-2; 7 bases agree with TRBD1. CDR1 and CDR2 from the germline V gene are MNHNS and SASEGT. The CDR3 is 13 residues long. J lost 7 bases, V lost 4 bases, and 6 bases had no gene match. The DNA of the CDR3 is TGTGCCAGCAGTGGACGACAGGGCCCTGGCTACACCTTC. Protein: CASSGRQGPGYTF.

CDR3 loop: CASSQGRQDYGYTF. CDR3 DNA sequence: TGTGCCAGCAGCCAGGGAAGGCAGGACTATGGCTACACCTTC. The chain couples TRBV14 to TRBJ1-2; D not certain. V lost 3 bases to trimming and J lost 3 bases, with 11 bases between them. This CDR3 region has 14 residues. Germline CDR1 and CDR2: SGHDN and FVKESK.

This clonotype was counted many times. This chain links TRBV6-2 or TRBV6-3 with TRBJ2-7; a possible D gene is TRBD1 (5 bases). This CDR3 spans 13 amino acids. Per the germline V gene, CDR1 is MNHEY and CDR2 is SVGEGT. V lost 4 bases, J lost 0 bases, and 7 bases lay in between. This CDR3 reads CASSWTTSYEQYF. Here the CDR3 DNA reads TGTGCCAGCAGTTGGACAACCTCCTACGAGCAGTACTTC.

Many counts were recorded for this clonotype. The rearrangement uses TRBV2 and TRBJ2-7; a possible D gene is TRBD2 (5 bases). In germline, CDR1 is SNHLY, CDR2 FYNNEI. This CDR3 is built from 13 residues. Trimming took off 4 bases at V and 3 bases at J, with 10 bases between the two ends. This CDR3 reads CASSVLEVYEQYF. The CDR3 bases are TGTGCCAGCAGTGTACTAGAGGTCTACGAGCAGTACTTC.

The chain couples TRBV6-2 or TRBV6-3 to TRBJ1-1; D is perhaps TRBD1 (6 bases). Germline CDR1 is MNHEY and CDR2 is SVGEGT. The CDR3 is 15 amino acids. The V end lost 6 bases, the J end lost 4 bases, and 18 bases lay between the germline ends. CDR3 DNA sequence: TGTGCCAGCAGCTCCGCTCAGGGGAAGGGCACTGAAGCTTTCTTT. This translates into CASSSAQGKGTEAFF.

This clonotype was counted many times. CDR3 nucleotides: TGTGCCAGCAGTTTGAGCGGGAGGGCCTACGACGAGCAGTACTTC. Its protein is CASSLSGRAYDEQYF. The V and J genes are TRBV12-3 or TRBV12-4 and TRBJ2-7; TRBD2 matches at 10 bases. The V and J ends lost 3 bases and 5 bases, in that order; junction bases with no gene match: 7. This CDR3 is 15 amino acids long.

There are many counts of this clonotype. The rearrangement links TRBV7-6 to TRBJ1-2, with D possibly being TRBD1 (5 bases). Germline V gene data show CDR1 as SGHVS and CDR2 as FNYEAQ. This CDR3 has 16 residues. V was pared by 5 bases and J by 4 bases, with 20 bases between. This CDR3 is CASSPREGDRLYGYTF. In nucleotides, the CDR3 is TGTGCCAGCAGCCCCAGGGAAGGTGACAGACTCTATGGCTACACCTTC.

The rearrangement joins TRBV12-3 or TRBV12-4 to TRBJ2-4, with a tentative D call TRBD2 (6 bases). The CDR3 is 16 amino acids. Trimming stripped 3 bases from V and 0 bases from J, with 12 bases between. The CDR3 sequence: CASSLLGGVAKNIQYF. The DNA for the CDR3 is TGTGCCAGCAGTTTGTTGGGGGGAGTAGCCAAAAACATTCAGTACTTC.

This clonotype was seen ten or more times. CDR3 DNA sequence: TGTGCCAGCAGCCAAGAGGTCTCGGCCTCCGAGCAGTACTTC. The encoded protein is CASSQEVSASEQYF. V usage is TRBV14 and J usage is TRBJ2-7; D unclear. V was trimmed by 0 bases and J by 6 bases, leaving 12 bases between them. The CDR3 length is 14 residues. Germline CDR1 is SGHDN and CDR2 is FVKESK.

In this sample, this clonotype turned up many times. This rearrangement joins TRBV28 to TRBJ2-7; 8 bases line up with TRBD2. Germline V CDR1 and CDR2: MDHEN, SYDVKM. This CDR3 comprises 12 residues. The junction had 4 bases not matched to a gene; V was cut back by 6 bases and J by 6 bases. Here the CDR3 DNA reads TGTGCCAGCAGGGGACTAGGCCCCGAGCAGTACTTC. It is translated as CASRGLGPEQYF.

This clonotype was detected many times. This chain connects TRBV6-2 or TRBV6-3 to TRBJ2-7; 8 bases are shared with TRBD2. The CDR3 loop spans 15 amino acids. CDR1 is MNHEY and CDR2 is SVGEGT in the germline V gene. V shed 7 bases, J shed 4 bases, and the junction held 12 bases outside the gene matches. The CDR3 region is CASNPGVSGSYEQYF. The CDR3 region has the DNA TGTGCCAGCAACCCGGGGGTGAGCGGGAGTTACGAGCAGTACTTC.

The table lists this clonotype with many counts. The chain combines TRBV29-1 with TRBJ1-2; D not resolved. This CDR3 has 14 amino acids. With 0 bases removed from V and 4 bases from J, the gap between germline ends came to 12 bases. CDR1 is SQVTM and CDR2 is ANQGSEA in the germline V gene. The CDR3 region is CSVEDRGFSYGYTF. The CDR3 DNA sequence: TGCAGCGTTGAAGATCGGGGTTTTAGCTATGGCTACACCTTC.

The chain employs TRBV28 and TRBJ2-7, with D hard to call. Germline CDR1 and CDR2: MDHEN and SYDVKM. V was clipped by 7 bases and J by 0 bases, with 13 bases between them. CDR3 length: 14 residues. In nucleotides, the CDR3 is TGTGCCAGCACCCCGGCGCGGAGCTCCTACGAGCAGTACTTC. It is translated as CASTPARSSYEQYF.

This clonotype was seen at least ten times. This sequence joins TRBV27 and TRBJ2-7, with a weak D call TRBD1 (5 bases). The CDR3 sequence is 13 residues long. Germline CDR1 and CDR2: MNHEY and SMNVEV (reference sequence). The ends were cut back, 4 bases at V and 0 bases at J, with 7 bases in the middle. CDR3 amino acids: CASSYGHSYEQYF. The CDR3 DNA follows: TGTGCCAGCAGTTATGGACACTCCTACGAGCAGTACTTC.

The V gene is TRBV6-5, the J gene TRBJ2-2; 8 bases match TRBD1. J lost 7 bases, V lost 1 base, and 5 bases had no gene match. Germline-derived CDR1 and CDR2 are MNHEY and SVGAGI. This CDR3 has 15 amino acids. The chain's CDR3 is CASSYWQGADGELFF. CDR3 nucleotide sequence: TGTGCCAGCAGTTACTGGCAGGGGGCAGACGGGGAGCTGTTTTTT.

This clonotype came up many times. V is TRBV20-1 and J is TRBJ1-1, with TRBD1 identical over 12 bases. The CDR3 has 15 amino acids. From germline, CDR1 is DFQATT and CDR2 SNEGSKA (reference sequence). V lost 5 bases, J lost 0 bases, and 4 bases stayed unmatched. CDR3 sequence reads: CSAAGTGGVNTEAFF. DNA for the CDR3: TGCAGTGCTGCCGGGACAGGGGGCGTGAACACTGAAGCTTTCTTT.

In this sample, this clonotype turned up many times. V usage is TRBV28 and J usage is TRBJ2-2; D is unresolved. Germline V CDR1 and CDR2: MDHEN, SYDVKM. V was cut by 6 bases and J by 8 bases, with 13 bases left in between. This CDR3 region has 13 residues. The CDR3 loop reads CASSKHNLGELFF. CDR3 coding DNA: TGTGCCAGCAGCAAACATAACCTAGGGGAGCTGTTTTTT.